What follows is one TCR beta chain and its context. Which antigen it targets is not known. No much larger clone exists at a distance of one base, and base qualities are not known. The protocol used for the library was the immunoSEQ multiplex PCR assay. TCRdb obtained this table from immuneACCESS and retained in-frame rearrangements with V and J assigned. These tables miss some clones; where compared with another copy, unresolved V genes account for less than half of the shortfall, and the remainder is unexplained. A total of 450,000 to 650,000 clones appear in this sample, 75% to 80% of them only once. Around 0.012% of the sample is taken by the ten largest. This specimen comes from a study of shared T cell receptors in the human thymus (dated by TCRdb to about 2021). With regard to the full study: The study examined how self-reactive, shared T-cell receptor alpha chains are generated in the human thymus.

Inclusive of the bounding cysteine and phenylalanine, the CDR3 is 15 residues long. The kept DNA is CDR3 alone, 45 bases in frame from the first base. Trimming removed 0 bases from V and 3 bases from J, leaving 14 bases between the germline ends. The germline V gene (reference sequence) yields GTSNPN for CDR1 and SVGIG for CDR2. These sequences were also reported in another study, on human thymus T cells. In that second paper, the authors write: Donors were immunologically healthy infants undergoing open corrective cardiac surgery for congenital heart defects in Finland. Thymus tissue was collected as surgical resects that were removed during corrective cardiac surgery. Both the thymic and the peripheral blood repertoires appeared to show biased V and J gene segment usage. According to the related research, thymic TCR repertoires were highly overlapping among unrelated individuals. The study used roughly 8 infant thymus samples plus four related peripheral blood samples to characterize TCR alpha and beta repertoires. Donor ages ranged from roughly 6 to 244 days, and the cohort comprised about six male and a couple of female infants. Thymocytes were mechanically released from the tissue and were stored as pellets of about 9-33 million cells at -70 degrees C. A QIAsymphony instrument was used to extract genomic DNA from the frozen cell pellets. The immunoSEQ multiplex PCR assay was used to amplify the TCRB and TCRAD loci from a standardized quantity of quality-controlled genomic DNA. Amplicons spanned the V(D)J region at a length sufficient to cover the CDR3 and identify V and J genes. Through the commercial immunoSEQ service, the amplicons were sequenced on an Illumina platform. Corrections for primer bias and sequencing errors followed previously described methods, while TCRAD and TCRB definitions were based on the IMGT database. The repertoires were analysed using immunoSEQ Analyzer 3.0 and VDJTools for basic statistics, V/J segment usage, diversity estimates, rarefaction and pairwise overlap. To estimate diversity, the Chao1, ChaoE, Efron-Thisted, Shannon and inverse Simpson indices were applied, and diversity was also estimated on datasets down-sampled to the smallest sample. Repertoire overlap was assessed by strict matching of CDR3 nucleotide sequence, V gene and J gene, and clustering was done by Jaccard-based multidimensional scaling. On average, thymus samples yielded 800,000 or so unique TCRB clonotypes, whereas blood samples yielded some 80,000.

The V gene is TRBV30 and the J gene is TRBJ1-2, with a weak D call of TRBD1 (5 bases match). This clonotype was sampled from a boy under three years old with a congenital heart defect. Donor details come from another sample of the same person, matched by shared clones. Sequencing was carried out using thymocytes. In nucleotide form, the sequence is TGTGCCTGGAGTGTATCCCCGACAGCGTACTATGGCTACACCTTC. Translation gives CAWSVSPTAYYGYTF.